The clone carrying this T cell receptor beta chain was counted at least ten times. The antigen remains unidentified. PCR was performed a second time for about 7 to 12 cycles using a sample-barcoded 5' primer and a J-beta primer mix. One entry per CDR3 protein, called by TCRdb with MiXCR from the 5' RACE reads. The repertoire holds 650,000 to 700,000 distinct CDR3 sequences, with 32% as singletons. The sample originates from a study of blood T cells in healthy people across ages. Study-level points and caveats: The recorded TCR beta diversity per million T cells decreased in a roughly linear manner with age.

Each donor had roughly 10 milliliters of peripheral blood drawn. CDR1 is LGHNA and CDR2 is YNFKEQ in the germline V gene. The CDR3 is 15 residues long. V shed 1 base and J shed 5 bases, with 13 bases lying between them. The sample taken for sequencing was blood. This clonotype originated in an elderly woman in good health. The rearrangement uses TRBV4-2 and TRBJ2-3, with D perhaps matching TRBD2 (6 bases). The CDR3 reads CASSQGRGSGDTQYF. In DNA, the CDR3 is TGTGCCAGCAGCCAAGGAAGGGGTAGCGGAGATACGCAGTATTTT.